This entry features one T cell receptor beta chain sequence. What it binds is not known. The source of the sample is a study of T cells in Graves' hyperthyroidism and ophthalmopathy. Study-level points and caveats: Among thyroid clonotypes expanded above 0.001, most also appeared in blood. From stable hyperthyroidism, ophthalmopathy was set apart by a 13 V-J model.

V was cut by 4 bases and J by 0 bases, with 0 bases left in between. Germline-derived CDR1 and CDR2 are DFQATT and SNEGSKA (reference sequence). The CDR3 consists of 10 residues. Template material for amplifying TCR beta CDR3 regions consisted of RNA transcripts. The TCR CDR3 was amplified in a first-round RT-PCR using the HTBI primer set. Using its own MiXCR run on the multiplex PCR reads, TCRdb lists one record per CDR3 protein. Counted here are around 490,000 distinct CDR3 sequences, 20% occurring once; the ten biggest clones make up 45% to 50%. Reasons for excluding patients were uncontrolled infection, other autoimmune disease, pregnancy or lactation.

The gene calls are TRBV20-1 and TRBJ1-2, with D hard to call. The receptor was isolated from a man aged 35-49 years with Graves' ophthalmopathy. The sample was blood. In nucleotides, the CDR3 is TGCAGTGCTACTAACTATGGCTACACCTTC. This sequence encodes CSATNYGYTF.